This T cell receptor (beta chain) emerged from a study of T cells in Graves' hyperthyroidism and ophthalmopathy. Whole-study findings and limits: Most clonotypes expanded in thyroid above 0.001 were likewise present in blood. The model predicted ophthalmopathy a median around 6.5 months before onset.

Uncontrolled infections, other autoimmune diseases, pregnancy or lactation led to exclusion of patients. Clinical symptoms, serum thyroxine and TRAb, thyroid ultrasound and orbital computed tomography together formed the diagnostic basis. It was RNA transcripts that yielded the amplified TCR beta CDR3 regions. A first-round RT-PCR of the TCR CDR3 used the HTBI primer set. TCRdb recomputed calls from the multiplex PCR reads with MiXCR, one row per CDR3 protein. This table has about 420,000 distinct CDR3 sequences, approximately 14% appearing once. Germline V lookup: CDR1 DFQATT, CDR2 SNEGSKA (reference sequence). Trimming took 4 bases from V and 7 from J, leaving 7 bases between them. CDR3 length: 11 residues. On this clonotype: The antigen is unknown.

The sequence derives from a woman younger than 35 with Graves' hyperthyroidism. The material sequenced was blood. The chain joins TRBV20-1 to TRBJ2-2, with D uncertain. CDR3 amino acids: CSAKGNGELFF. The DNA for the CDR3 is TGCAGTGCTAAAGGAAACGGGGAGCTGTTTTTT.